This passage covers 23 T cell receptor beta chains from one sample sequenced in a study of CD8 T cells in ankylosing spondylitis. Findings of the study overall: Several highly homologous variants made up a TCR beta motif, and this motif appeared characteristic of ankylosing spondylitis blood.

Each CDR3 protein gets one entry after TCRdb re-called the 5' RACE reads with MiXCR. The sample includes approximately 540,000 distinct CDR3 sequences, approximately 11% seen only once; the top ten take almost 7%. The antigens for these receptors are not known. The specimen was blood, either unsorted or a sorted T cell fraction (not recorded which). These receptor sequences come from a male donor with ankylosing spondylitis.

J is TRBJ2-7 and V is TRBV3-1, with 8 bases that match TRBD2. V was clipped by 0 bases and J by 4 bases; unmatched bases: 5. Germline assignment: CDR1 LGHDT and CDR2 YNNKEL (reference sequence). The CDR3 contains 15 residues. The DNA of the CDR3 is TGTGCCAGCAGCCAAGATCCAGCGGGAGATTACGAGCAGTACTTC. It is translated as CASSQDPAGDYEQYF.

J is TRBJ2-7 and V is TRBV5-1, with TRBD1 as a possible D gene (6 bases). Germline V gene data show CDR1 as SGHRS and CDR2 as YFSETQ. The CDR3 totals 16 residues. V lost 1 base and J lost 6, with 20 bases in between. The CDR3 loop is CASSLNRAGVLGEQYF. Written as DNA, the CDR3 is TGCGCCAGCAGCTTGAATAGGGCAGGGGTTCTCGGCGAGCAGTACTTC.

This clonotype was recorded once. The chain joins TRBV11-3 to TRBJ2-2; 7 bases align to TRBD1. This CDR3 contains 17 residues. Germline values: CDR1 SGHNT, CDR2 YENEEA. J lost 3 bases, V lost 1 base, and 8 bases had no gene match. The CDR3 spells CASSLALQGPDTGELFF. The CDR3 bases are TGTGCCAGCAGCTTAGCTTTACAGGGGCCGGACACCGGGGAGCTGTTTTTT.

This clonotype was detected a few times. The chain carries TRBV4-1 and TRBJ1-2, with TRBD1 matching 8 bases. The CDR3 sequence is 12 residues long. Germline values: CDR1 MGHRA, CDR2 YSYEKL. V shed 3 bases, J shed 11 bases, and the junction held 5 bases outside the gene matches. The CDR3 sequence: CASSQDRVFYTF. DNA for the CDR3: TGCGCCAGCAGCCAGGACAGGGTGTTTTACACCTTC.

This clonotype was observed a few times. This chain links TRBV18 with TRBJ1-1; no clear D. This CDR3 contains 16 residues. The germline gives CDR1 KGHSH, CDR2 LQKENI. Trimming shortened V by 2 bases and J by 0 bases, and 13 bases separated the two germline ends. CDR3 loop: CASSPGIRYMNTEAFF. The CDR3 DNA is TGTGCCAGCTCACCAGGCATTCGCTACATGAACACTGAAGCTTTCTTT.

This clonotype was picked up a small number of times. The chain uses TRBV20-1 and TRBJ2-1; 11 bases align to TRBD2. This CDR3 spans 16 amino acids. With 1 base clipped from V and 7 bases from J, the junction kept 9 bases outside the gene matches. CDR1 and CDR2 from the germline V gene are DFQATT and SNEGSKA (reference sequence). CDR3 sequence: CSARGPLAGGGNEQFF. The DNA of the CDR3 is TGCAGTGCTAGAGGTCCCCTAGCGGGAGGAGGTAATGAGCAGTTCTTC.

This clonotype appeared many times. The chain uses TRBV6-1 and TRBJ1-1; D is uncertain. Germline V gives CDR1 MNHNS, CDR2 SASEGT. V was pared by 6 bases and J by 2 bases, with 13 bases between. This CDR3 has 14 amino acids. The CDR3 DNA sequence: TGTGCCAGCAGAGAGCGAGAGCTCAACACTGAAGCTTTCTTT. It specifies CASRERELNTEAFF.

This clonotype came up a few times. The chain combines TRBV5-1 with TRBJ1-4; D is unclear. This CDR3 has 14 amino acids. V was cut by 4 bases and J by 4 bases, with 11 bases left in between. Germline CDR1 is SGHRS and CDR2 is YFSETQ. CDR3 coding DNA: TGCGCCAGCAGCCCGGACGGCCTTAATGAAAAACTGTTTTTT. Encoded protein: CASSPDGLNEKLFF.

This chain connects TRBV20-1 to TRBJ2-1; 7 nucleotides line up with TRBD1. Germline values: CDR1 DFQATT, CDR2 SNEGSKA (reference sequence). Losses at the gene ends were 1 base for V and 4 bases for J; bases not matched to a gene: 7. The CDR3 is 15 residues long. CDR3 in DNA: TGCAGTGCTAGAGCTCGTCAGGACAGGTACAATGAGCAGTTCTTC. It yields the protein CSARARQDRYNEQFF.

In this sample, this clonotype turned up a few times. V is TRBV20-1 and J is TRBJ1-1, with 8 bases matching TRBD1. Germline assignment: CDR1 DFQATT and CDR2 SNEGSKA (reference sequence). The CDR3 is made up of 15 amino acids. The J segment lost 4 bases and the V segment lost 8 bases, leaving 15 bases of the junction unmatched. The CDR3 bases are TGCAGTCCAAATCTTAACAGGGGGGACGGCACTGAAGCTTTCTTT. It codes for CSPNLNRGDGTEAFF.

V gene TRBV12-3 or TRBV12-4 combines with J gene TRBJ2-1, with 11 bases lining up with TRBD2. The CDR3 is 17 amino acids. Losses at the gene ends were 6 bases for V and 4 bases for J; bases not matched to a gene: 11. The CDR3 bases are TGTGCCAGCAGCCCGTTCCCCCTAGCGGGGGGTTACAATGAGCAGTTCTTC. Residues: CASSPFPLAGGYNEQFF.

The V gene is TRBV20-1, the J gene TRBJ2-3; D call uncertain. Per the germline V gene, CDR1 is DFQATT and CDR2 is SNEGSKA (reference sequence). CDR3 length: 14 amino acids. V dropped 3 bases and J dropped 5 bases, with 15 bases sitting between them. Here the CDR3 reads CSASLTLYRDTQYF. CDR3 in DNA: TGCAGTGCTAGTCTGACCTTGTACAGAGATACGCAGTATTTT.

This clonotype was found a few times. The V call is TRBV7-2, the J call TRBJ2-5, with TRBD1 as a possible D gene (5 bases). V lost 0 bases and J lost 1, with 21 bases in between. This CDR3 is built from 19 residues. Germline V CDR1 and CDR2: SGHTA, FQGNSA. The CDR3 DNA sequence: TGTGCCAGCAGCTTAGCGGTCGGCGGCGCAGGGCGGCTCCAAGAGACCCAGTACTTC. Its translation: CASSLAVGGAGRLQETQYF.

The V and J genes are TRBV30 and TRBJ1-4; D unclear. This CDR3 spans 11 amino acids. Germline V lookup: CDR1 GTSNPN, CDR2 SVGIG (reference sequence). Between the trimmed V and J ends, which lost 4 bases and 14 bases, there was a span of 14 bases. The CDR3 nucleotides are TGTGCCTGGACTCCGGGAGAGATCCTGTTTTTT. Translated: CAWTPGEILFF.

This clonotype was recorded at least ten times. The chain recombines TRBV5-6 with TRBJ2-1; TRBD1 matches at 7 bases. Per germline, CDR1 SGHDT and CDR2 YYEEEE. Trimming removed 2 bases from V and 4 bases from J; junction bases left unmatched: 3. The CDR3 is made up of 14 amino acids. The CDR3 protein is CASSFGTDYNEQFF. CDR3 coding DNA: TGTGCCAGCAGCTTCGGGACAGATTACAATGAGCAGTTCTTC.

This clonotype came up a few times. The chain carries TRBV7-8 and TRBJ2-3, with D hard to call. V gave up 6 bases and J gave up 5 bases, with 6 bases separating them. The CDR3 runs to 11 residues. The V gene's germline CDR1 is SGHVS and CDR2 FQNEAQ. The chain's CDR3 is CASRVKDTQYF. The CDR3 DNA is TGTGCCAGCAGGGTCAAAGATACGCAGTATTTT.

This chain links TRBV14 with TRBJ2-2; D unresolved. V was pared by 1 base and J by 3 bases, with 6 bases between. This CDR3 has 14 residues. Germline assignment: CDR1 SGHDN and CDR2 FVKESK. Written as DNA, the CDR3 is TGTGCCAGCAGCCAAGTAGTGGACACCGGGGAGCTGTTTTTT. Its translation: CASSQVVDTGELFF. Looking up the rest from reference TRBV14 and TRBJ2-2 gives the full variable domain: EAGVTQFPSHSVIEKGQTVTLRCDPISGHDNLYWYRRVMGKEIKFLLHFVKESKQDESGMPNNRFLAERTGGTYSTLKVQPAELEDSGVYFCASSQVVDTGELFFGEGSRLTVL.

This clonotype was detected a few times. This chain links TRBV5-1 with TRBJ1-3; D is perhaps TRBD1 (5 bases). The V end was cut by 3 bases, the J end by 7 bases, with 11 bases between. The CDR3 has 13 amino acids. CDR1 is SGHRS, CDR2 YFSETQ, per germline. The CDR3 DNA reads as TGCGCCAGCAGCTCTGACAGTCACAACACCATATATTTT. It yields the protein CASSSDSHNTIYF.

The chain employs TRBV9 and TRBJ2-1, with 7 bases aligning to TRBD2. V shed 3 bases, J shed 2 bases, and the junction held 8 bases outside the gene matches. The CDR3 runs 16 residues. The germline gives CDR1 SGDLS, CDR2 YYNGEE. The CDR3: CASSGPLAVTYNEQFF. The CDR3, as DNA: TGTGCCAGCAGCGGGCCCCTAGCGGTAACCTACAATGAGCAGTTCTTC.

This clonotype turned up a few times. CDR3 bases: TGCAGTGCTAGAGATGTACAGGGGGAATATGGCTACACCTTC. Protein sequence: CSARDVQGEYGYTF. The chain couples TRBV20-1 to TRBJ1-2; 8 bases are shared with TRBD1. The V and J ends lost 0 bases and 5 bases, in that order; junction bases with no gene match: 5. The CDR3 contains 14 residues. Germline V gene sequence: CDR1 DFQATT, CDR2 SNEGSKA (reference sequence).

This chain connects TRBV20-1 to TRBJ1-1, with unresolved D. Germline loops: CDR1 DFQATT, CDR2 SNEGSKA (reference sequence). V was shortened by 3 bases and J by 0 bases, with 8 bases between the two germline ends. The CDR3 runs to 13 residues. The CDR3 sequence is CSARGQLNTEAFF. Written as DNA, the CDR3 is TGCAGTGCTAGGGGTCAGCTGAACACTGAAGCTTTCTTT.

The chain carries TRBV7-8 and TRBJ1-1; D ambiguous. The CDR3 runs 13 residues. V was shortened by 5 bases and J by 2 bases, with 9 bases between the two germline ends. The germline CDR1 and CDR2 sequences are SGHVS and FQNEAQ. CDR3 in DNA: TGTGCCAGCAGCACCCGAGCCAACACTGAAGCTTTCTTT. This codes for CASSTRANTEAFF. Supplemented by reference TRBV7-8 and TRBJ1-1, the full variable domain reads GAGVSQSPRYKVAKRGQDVALRCDPISGHVSLFWYQQALGQGPEFLTYFQNEAQLDKSGLPSDRFFAERPEGSVSTLKIQRTQQEDSAVYLCASSTRANTEAFFGQGTRLTVV.

This clonotype has just a few counts. The chain couples TRBV7-9 to TRBJ1-4; D is unresolved. Germline-derived CDR1 and CDR2 are SEHNR and FQNEAQ (reference sequence). The CDR3 consists of 16 residues. The germline V and J ends were trimmed by 5 bases and 0 bases, with 13 bases remaining between them. The chain's CDR3 is CASSHPGAATNEKLFF. The CDR3 coding sequence is TGTGCCAGCAGCCACCCGGGAGCAGCAACTAATGAAAAACTGTTTTTT.